This TCR beta chain appears in the sequencing data of a study of blood T cell repertoires in COVID-19. CDR1 and CDR2 from the germline V gene are MDHEN and SYDVKM. Unmatched junction bases numbered 1, after V lost 2 bases and J lost 0 bases. This CDR3 spans 16 amino acids. Assay used: immunoSEQ multiplex PCR; TCRdb lists only in-frame clones, some missing. This sample yields some 66,000 clones, of which roughly nine tenths are seen a single time; about 7.9% belongs to the top ten. Sequences were obtained from peripheral blood. This chain joins TRBV28 and TRBJ2-3, with 11 bases aligning to TRBD2. The TCR comes from a human donor in a cohort sampled during active COVID-19. In DNA, the CDR3 is TGTGCCAGCAGTTTAATAGCGGGAGGGAGCACAGATACGCAGTATTTT. It yields the protein CASSLIAGGSTDTQYF.